This T cell receptor beta chain was obtained from a study of human T cells and chemical hapten exposure. Study information: The use of 2% DPC on approximately 2 cm by approximately 2 cm of upper inner arm skin constituted sensitization. Weekly scalp doses of diphenylcyclopropenone were given to patients during the approximately 23-week study. Overall study results and limits: It should be noted that donors had alopecia, so their immune response may differ from healthy people's.

The CDR3 loop spans 16 amino acids. V was pared by 1 base and J by 0 bases, with 14 bases between. CDR1 is SGHRS and CDR2 is YFSETQ in the germline V gene. As for this clonotype: The antigen is undetermined.

This sample's time point: pre-sensitization, week 0. Regarding treatment: therapeutic diphenylcyclopropenone sensitization with weekly scalp DPC. Drawing of blood took place ahead of applying each patch test. One entry per CDR3 protein, called by TCRdb with MiXCR from the RACE reads. The sample lists about 300,000 distinct CDR3 sequences; approximately 5% were seen once. Sequences were derived from whole blood, sampled in connection with sensitization to the hapten diphenylcyclopropenone (DPC). This receptor was identified in a woman younger than 30 with alopecia areata. Some clones in this sample may be carry-over from other donors' samples. This chain uses TRBV5-1 with TRBJ2-7; D remains unclear. CDR3 in amino acids: CASSLMFDGPSYEQYF. The CDR3 region has the DNA TGCGCCAGCAGCTTGATGTTCGATGGCCCCTCCTACGAGCAGTACTTC.